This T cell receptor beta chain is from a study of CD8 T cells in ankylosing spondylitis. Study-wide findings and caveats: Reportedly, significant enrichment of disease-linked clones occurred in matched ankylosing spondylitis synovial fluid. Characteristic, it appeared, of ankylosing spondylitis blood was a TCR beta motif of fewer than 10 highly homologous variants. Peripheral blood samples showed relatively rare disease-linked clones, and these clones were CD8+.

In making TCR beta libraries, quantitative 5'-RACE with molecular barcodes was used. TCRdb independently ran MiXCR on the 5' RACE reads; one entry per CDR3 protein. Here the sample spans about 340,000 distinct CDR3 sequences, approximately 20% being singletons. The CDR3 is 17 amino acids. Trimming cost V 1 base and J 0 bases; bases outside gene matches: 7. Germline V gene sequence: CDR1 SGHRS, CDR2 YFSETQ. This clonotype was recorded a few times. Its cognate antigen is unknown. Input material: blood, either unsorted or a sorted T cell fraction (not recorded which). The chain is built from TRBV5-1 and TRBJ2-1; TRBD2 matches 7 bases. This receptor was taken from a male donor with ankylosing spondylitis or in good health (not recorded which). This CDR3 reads CASSLLASGNSYNEQFF. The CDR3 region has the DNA TGCGCCAGCAGCTTGCTGGCTAGCGGCAACTCCTACAATGAGCAGTTCTTC.